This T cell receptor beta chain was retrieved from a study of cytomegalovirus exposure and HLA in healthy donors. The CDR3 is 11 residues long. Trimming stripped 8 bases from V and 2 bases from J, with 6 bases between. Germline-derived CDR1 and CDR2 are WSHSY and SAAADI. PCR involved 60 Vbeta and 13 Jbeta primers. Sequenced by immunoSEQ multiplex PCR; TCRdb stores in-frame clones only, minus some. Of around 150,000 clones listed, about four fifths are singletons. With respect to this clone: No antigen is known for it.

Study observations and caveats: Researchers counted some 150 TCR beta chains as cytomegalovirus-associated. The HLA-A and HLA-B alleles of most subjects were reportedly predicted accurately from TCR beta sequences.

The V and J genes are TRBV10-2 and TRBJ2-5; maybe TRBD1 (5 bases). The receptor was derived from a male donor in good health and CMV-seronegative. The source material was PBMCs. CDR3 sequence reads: CASSGQETQYF. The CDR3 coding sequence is TGCGCCAGCTCAGGGCAAGAGACCCAGTACTTC.